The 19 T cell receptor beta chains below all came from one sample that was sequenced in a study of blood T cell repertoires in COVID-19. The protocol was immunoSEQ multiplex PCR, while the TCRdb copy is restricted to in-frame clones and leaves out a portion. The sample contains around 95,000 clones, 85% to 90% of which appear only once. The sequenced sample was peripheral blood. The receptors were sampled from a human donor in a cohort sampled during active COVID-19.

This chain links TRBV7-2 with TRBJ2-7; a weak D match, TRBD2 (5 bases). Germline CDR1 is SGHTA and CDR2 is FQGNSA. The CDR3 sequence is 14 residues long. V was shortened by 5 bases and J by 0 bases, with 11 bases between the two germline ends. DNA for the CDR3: TGTGCCAGCAGCATGGCTGGGAGCTCCTACGAGCAGTACTTC. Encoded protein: CASSMAGSSYEQYF.

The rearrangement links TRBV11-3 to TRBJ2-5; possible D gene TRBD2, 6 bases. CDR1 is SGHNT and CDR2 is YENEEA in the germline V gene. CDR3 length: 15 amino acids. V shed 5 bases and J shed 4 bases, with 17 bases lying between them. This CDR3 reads CASSQAGIRGETQYF. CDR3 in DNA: TGTGCCAGCAGCCAAGCGGGCATCCGGGGAGAGACCCAGTACTTC.

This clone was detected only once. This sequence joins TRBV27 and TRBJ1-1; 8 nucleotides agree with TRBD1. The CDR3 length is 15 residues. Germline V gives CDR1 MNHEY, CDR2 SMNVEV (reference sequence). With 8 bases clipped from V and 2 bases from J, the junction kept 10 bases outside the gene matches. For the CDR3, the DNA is TGTGCCAGCCGTAGGGACAGGAATGGAAACACTGAAGCTTTCTTT. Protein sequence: CASRRDRNGNTEAFF.

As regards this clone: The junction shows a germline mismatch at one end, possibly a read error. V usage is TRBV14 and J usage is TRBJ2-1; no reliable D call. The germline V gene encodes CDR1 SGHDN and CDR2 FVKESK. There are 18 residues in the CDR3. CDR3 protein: CTSSRKSAQVLSYNEQFF. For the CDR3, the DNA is TGTACCAGCAGCCGCAAATCAGCCCAGGTTCTCTCCTACAATGAGCAGTTCTTC.

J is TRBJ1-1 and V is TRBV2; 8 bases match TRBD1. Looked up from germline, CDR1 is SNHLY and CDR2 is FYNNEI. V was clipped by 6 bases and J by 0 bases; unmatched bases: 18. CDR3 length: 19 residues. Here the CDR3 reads CASRHEGGQVILVNTEAFF. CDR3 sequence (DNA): TGTGCCAGCAGGCACGAGGGGGGACAGGTAATATTGGTGAACACTGAAGCTTTCTTT.

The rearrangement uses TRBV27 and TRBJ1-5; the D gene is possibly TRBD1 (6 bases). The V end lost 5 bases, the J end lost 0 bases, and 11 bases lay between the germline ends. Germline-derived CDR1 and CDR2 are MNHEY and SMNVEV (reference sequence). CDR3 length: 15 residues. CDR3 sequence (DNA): TGTGCCAGCAGTAGGACAGAATATAGCAATCAGCCCCAGCATTTT. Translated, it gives CASSRTEYSNQPQHF.

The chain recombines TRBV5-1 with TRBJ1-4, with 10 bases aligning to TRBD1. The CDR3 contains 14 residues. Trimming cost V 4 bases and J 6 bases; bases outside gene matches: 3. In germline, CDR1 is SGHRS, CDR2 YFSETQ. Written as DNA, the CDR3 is TGCGCCAGCAGCCAGGGACAGGGGCATGAAAAACTGTTTTTT. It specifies CASSQGQGHEKLFF.

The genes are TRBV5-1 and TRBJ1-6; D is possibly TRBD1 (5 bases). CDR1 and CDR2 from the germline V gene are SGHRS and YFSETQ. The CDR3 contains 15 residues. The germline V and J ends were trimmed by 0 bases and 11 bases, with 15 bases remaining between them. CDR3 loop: CASSLAFSGSAPLHF. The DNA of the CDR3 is TGCGCCAGCAGCTTGGCTTTCTCAGGGTCGGCACCCCTCCACTTT.

In nucleotides, the CDR3 is TGTGCCAGCAGCTATGGGGGCGGACAGGGTAATCAGCCCCAGCATTTT. Translated: CASSYGGGQGNQPQHF. This chain uses TRBV28 with TRBJ1-5; the match to TRBD1 covers 8 bases. V lost 6 bases, J lost 4 bases, and 11 bases stayed unmatched. From germline, CDR1 is MDHEN and CDR2 SYDVKM. This CDR3 spans 16 amino acids.

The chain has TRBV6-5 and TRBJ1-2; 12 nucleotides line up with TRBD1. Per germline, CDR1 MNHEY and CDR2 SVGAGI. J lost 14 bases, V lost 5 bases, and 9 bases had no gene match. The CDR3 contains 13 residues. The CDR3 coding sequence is TGTGCCAGCAGTCCACCGGGACAGGGGGCGATGACCTTC. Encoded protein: CASSPPGQGAMTF.

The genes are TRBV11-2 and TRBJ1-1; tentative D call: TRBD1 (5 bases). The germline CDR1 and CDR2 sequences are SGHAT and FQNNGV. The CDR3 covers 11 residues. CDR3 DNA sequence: TGTGCTGGGGGGATGAACACTGAAGCTTTCTTT. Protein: CAGGMNTEAFF.

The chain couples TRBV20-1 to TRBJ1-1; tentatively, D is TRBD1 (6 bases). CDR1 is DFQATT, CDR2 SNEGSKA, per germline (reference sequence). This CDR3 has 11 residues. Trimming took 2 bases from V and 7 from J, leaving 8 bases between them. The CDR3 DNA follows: TGCAGTGCTAGACAGGGGTATGAAGCTTTCTTT. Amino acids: CSARQGYEAFF.

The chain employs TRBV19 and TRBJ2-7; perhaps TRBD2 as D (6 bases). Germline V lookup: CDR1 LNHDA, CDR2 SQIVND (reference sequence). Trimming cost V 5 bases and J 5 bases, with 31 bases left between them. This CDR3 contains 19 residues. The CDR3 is CASSREPLAGQMGRHEQYF. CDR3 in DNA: TGTGCCAGTAGTCGAGAGCCCCTGGCGGGGCAGATGGGTCGGCACGAGCAGTACTTC.

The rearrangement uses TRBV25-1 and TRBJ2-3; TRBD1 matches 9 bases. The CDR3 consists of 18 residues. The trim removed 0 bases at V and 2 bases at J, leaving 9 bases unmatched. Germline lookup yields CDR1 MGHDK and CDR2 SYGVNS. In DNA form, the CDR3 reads TGTGCCAGCAGTGAATATAAAAACAGGGGGCTTCTCACAGATACGCAGTATTTT. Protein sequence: CASSEYKNRGLLTDTQYF. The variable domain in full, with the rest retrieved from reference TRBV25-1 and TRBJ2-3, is EADIYQTPRYLVIGTGKKITLECSQTMGHDKMYWYQQDPGMELHLIHYSYGVNSTEKGDLSSESTVSRIRTEHFPLTLESARPSHTSQYLCASSEYKNRGLLTDTQYFGPGTRLTVL.

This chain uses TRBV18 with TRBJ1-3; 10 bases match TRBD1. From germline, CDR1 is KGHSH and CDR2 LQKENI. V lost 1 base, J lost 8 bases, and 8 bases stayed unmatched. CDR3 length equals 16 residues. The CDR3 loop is CASSPQGQGIKDTIYF. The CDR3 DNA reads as TGTGCCAGCTCACCACAGGGACAGGGGATCAAGGACACCATATATTTT. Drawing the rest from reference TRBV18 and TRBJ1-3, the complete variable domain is NAGVMQNPRHLVRRRGQEARLRCSPMKGHSHVYWYRQLPEEGLKFMVYLQKENIIDESGMPKERFSAEFPKEGPSILRIQQVVRGDSAAYFCASSPQGQGIKDTIYFGEGSWLTVV.

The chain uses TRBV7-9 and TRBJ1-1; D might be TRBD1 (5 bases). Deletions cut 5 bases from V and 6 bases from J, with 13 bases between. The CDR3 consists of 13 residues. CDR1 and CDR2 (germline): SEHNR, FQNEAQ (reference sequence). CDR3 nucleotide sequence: TGTGCCAGCAGCCCGGATGGGGGGGCTGAAGCTTTCTTT. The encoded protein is CASSPDGGAEAFF.

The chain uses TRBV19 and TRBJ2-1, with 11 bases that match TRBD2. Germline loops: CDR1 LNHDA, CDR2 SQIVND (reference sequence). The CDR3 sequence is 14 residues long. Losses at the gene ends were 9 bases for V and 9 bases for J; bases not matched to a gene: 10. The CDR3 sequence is CASAVTGTSGEQFF. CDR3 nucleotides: TGTGCCAGCGCCGTTACCGGGACTAGCGGTGAGCAGTTCTTC.

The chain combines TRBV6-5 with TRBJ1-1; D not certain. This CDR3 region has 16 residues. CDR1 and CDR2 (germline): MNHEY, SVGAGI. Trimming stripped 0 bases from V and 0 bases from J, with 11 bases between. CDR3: CASSYSVTSLNTEAFF. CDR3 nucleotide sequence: TGTGCCAGCAGTTACTCCGTTACTAGCCTGAACACTGAAGCTTTCTTT.

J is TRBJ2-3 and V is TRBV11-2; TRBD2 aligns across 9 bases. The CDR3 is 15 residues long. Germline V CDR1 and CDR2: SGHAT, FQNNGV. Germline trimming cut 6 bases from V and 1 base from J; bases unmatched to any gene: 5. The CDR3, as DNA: TGTGCCAGCAGGGGCGGGAGGGAAGGCACAGATACGCAGTATTTT. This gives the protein CASRGGREGTDTQYF.